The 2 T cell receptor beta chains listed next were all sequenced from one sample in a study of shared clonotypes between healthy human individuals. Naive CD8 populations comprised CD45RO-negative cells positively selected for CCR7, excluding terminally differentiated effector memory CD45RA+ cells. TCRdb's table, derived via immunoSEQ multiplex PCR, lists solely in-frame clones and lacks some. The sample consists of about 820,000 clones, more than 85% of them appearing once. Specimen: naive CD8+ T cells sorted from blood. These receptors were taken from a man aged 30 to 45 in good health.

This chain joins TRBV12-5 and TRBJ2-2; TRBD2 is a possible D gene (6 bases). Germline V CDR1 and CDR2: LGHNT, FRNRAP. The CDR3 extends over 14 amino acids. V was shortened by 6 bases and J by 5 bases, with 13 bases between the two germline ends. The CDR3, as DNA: TGTGCTAGTGGACGGGACTTTCCAACCGGGGAGCTGTTTTTT. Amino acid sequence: CASGRDFPTGELFF.

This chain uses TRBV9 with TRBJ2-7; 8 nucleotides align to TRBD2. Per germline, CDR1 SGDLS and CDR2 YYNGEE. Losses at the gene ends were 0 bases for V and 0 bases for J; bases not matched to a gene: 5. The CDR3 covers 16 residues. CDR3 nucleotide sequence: TGTGCCAGCAGCGTAGGTAGTAGCGGGACCTCCTACGAGCAGTACTTC. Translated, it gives CASSVGSSGTSYEQYF. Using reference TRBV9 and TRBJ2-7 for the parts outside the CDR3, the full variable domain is DSGVTQTPKHLITATGQRVTLRCSPRSGDLSVYWYQQSLDQGLQFLIQYYNGEERAKGNILERFSAQQFPDLHSELNLSSLELGDSALYFCASSVGSSGTSYEQYFGPGTRLTVT.